The 15 T cell receptor beta chains given below trace back to one sample, sequenced in a study of early T cells in non-severe SARS-CoV-2 infection. MiXCR, run by TCRdb on the 5' RACE reads, gives a single entry per CDR3 protein. The data contain some 28,000 distinct CDR3 sequences, around 5.1% of them singletons. The source material was whole blood. These receptors all stem from an adult who was a healthcare worker with PCR-confirmed SARS-CoV-2 infection or an uninfected control (not recorded which).

This chain joins TRBV7-6 and TRBJ2-1; 13 bases are shared with TRBD2. The CDR3 has 17 residues. V was pared by 1 base and J by 4 bases, with 4 bases of the junction left unmatched. Germline V gene lookup returns CDR1 SGHVS and CDR2 FNYEAQ. The CDR3 bases are TGTGCCAGCAGCTTAGGACTAGCGGGGGGAACATACAATGAGCAGTTCTTC. Protein product: CASSLGLAGGTYNEQFF.

In its sample, this clonotype was seen many times. The chain uses TRBV11-3 and TRBJ2-2; a possible D gene is TRBD2 (5 bases). Germline-derived CDR1 and CDR2 are SGHNT and YENEEA. The CDR3 spans 14 residues. V lost 2 bases, J lost 7 bases, and 11 bases lay in between. The CDR3 sequence is CASSLSNRDGELFF. CDR3 bases: TGTGCCAGCAGCTTATCCAACCGGGACGGGGAGCTGTTTTTT.

This clonotype showed up many times. V is TRBV7-9 and J is TRBJ2-3, with 14 bases matching TRBD2. Unmatched junction bases numbered 25, after V lost 2 bases and J lost 6 bases. The CDR3 has 23 residues. CDR1 and CDR2 from the germline V gene are SEHNR and FQNEAQ (reference sequence). The CDR3: CASSLLALPGLAGGSQAPDTQYF. The CDR3 DNA sequence: TGTGCCAGCAGCTTATTAGCACTCCCCGGACTAGCGGGAGGAAGTCAGGCACCGGATACGCAGTATTTT.

This clonotype was detected only a few times. The chain couples TRBV29-1 to TRBJ2-1, with TRBD2 matching over 11 bases. Germline V gene data show CDR1 as SQVTM and CDR2 as ANQGSEA. The CDR3 totals 13 residues. The ends lost 7 bases at V and 5 bases at J; junction bases unmatched: 4. The DNA for the CDR3 is TGCAGCGCCCTAGCGGGGGGTCACAATGAGCAGTTCTTC. Translation: CSALAGGHNEQFF.

At least ten counts were recorded for this clonotype. The rearrangement uses TRBV10-1 and TRBJ2-7; TRBD2 agrees at 8 bases. J lost 2 bases, V lost 2 bases, and 8 bases had no gene match. This CDR3 has 16 residues. CDR1 WNHNN and CDR2 SYGVQD come from the germline V gene (reference sequence). Here the CDR3 DNA reads TGCGCCAGCAGTGAGGCAAGTAAAGCGGGAGCCTACGAGCAGTACTTC. Translation gives CASSEASKAGAYEQYF.

This clonotype showed up just a few times. The chain combines TRBV20-1 with TRBJ1-6; D gene unclear. The germline gives CDR1 DFQATT, CDR2 SNEGSKA (reference sequence). The V end lost 6 bases, the J end lost 12 bases, and 27 bases lay between the germline ends. This CDR3 is built from 16 residues. Here the CDR3 DNA reads TGCAGTGCCCCACTCGACGGAGGTCAGGCCCCCGAACCCCTCCACTTT. It codes for CSAPLDGGQAPEPLHF.

The table lists this clonotype with many counts. The chain has TRBV12-3 or TRBV12-4 and TRBJ2-1; possible D gene TRBD2, 6 bases. The CDR3 spans 14 residues. The V end was cut by 2 bases, the J end by 8 bases, with 13 bases between. The CDR3 spells CASSLTGSGHEQFF. CDR3 DNA sequence: TGTGCCAGCAGTTTAACGGGTAGCGGACATGAGCAGTTCTTC.

This clonotype was seen repeatedly, ten times or more. CDR3 sequence (DNA): TGTGCCAGCAGCCAACCGGGCCGTGCAGATACGCAGTATTTT. Translating gives CASSQPGRADTQYF. The rearrangement joins TRBV7-2 to TRBJ2-3; D not resolved. The CDR3 totals 14 residues. Germline V gene data show CDR1 as SGHTA and CDR2 as FQGNSA. Trimming took 5 bases from V and 4 from J, leaving 13 bases between them.

There are many counts of this clonotype. J is TRBJ2-5 and V is TRBV6-6; tentative D call: TRBD1 (8 bases). The CDR3 is 17 amino acids. Trimming removed 5 bases from V and 1 base from J, with 20 bases in between. Germline CDR1 and CDR2: MNHNY and SVGAGI (reference sequence). CDR3 bases: TGTGCCAGCAGTAAGAGACAGGGGACGGGGGGCCAAGAGACCCAGTACTTC. Encoded protein: CASSKRQGTGGQETQYF.

This clonotype has at least ten counts. The chain combines TRBV19 with TRBJ2-7, with 8 bases lining up with TRBD1. The CDR3 is made up of 14 amino acids. Germline values: CDR1 LNHDA, CDR2 SQIVND (reference sequence). J gave up 5 bases and V 5 bases, and 8 bases lay outside the gene matches. CDR3 DNA sequence: TGTGCCAGTAGTGCTGACAGGGGTGGGAACGAGCAGTACTTC. Translating gives CASSADRGGNEQYF.

The rearrangement links TRBV12-3 or TRBV12-4 to TRBJ2-3, with a possible D match to TRBD1 (6 bases). V lost 6 bases and J lost 0, with 19 bases in between. The CDR3 is made up of 17 amino acids. CDR3 protein: CASSLLTGISSTDTQYF. Here the CDR3 DNA reads TGTGCCAGCAGCCTTCTGACAGGAATCTCTAGCACAGATACGCAGTATTTT.

This clonotype was counted at least ten times. The chain uses TRBV6-5 and TRBJ1-2, with D hard to call. The CDR3 contains 14 residues. Trimming pared 0 bases from V and 2 bases from J, leaving 7 bases between. Per the germline V gene, CDR1 is MNHEY and CDR2 is SVGAGI. The CDR3 DNA reads TGTGCCAGCAGTTACTCAGCCTGGAACTATGGCTACACCTTC. This gives the protein CASSYSAWNYGYTF.

This clonotype was seen ten or more times. In DNA form, the CDR3 reads TGTGCCAGCAGCCCCGGGAGTCTAGCCTACGAGCAGTACTTC. Encoded protein: CASSPGSLAYEQYF. This chain uses TRBV11-2 with TRBJ2-7; possible D gene TRBD2, 6 bases. The germline CDR1 and CDR2 sequences are SGHAT and FQNNGV. V was clipped by 5 bases and J by 2 bases, with 13 bases between them. The CDR3 is made up of 14 amino acids.

This clonotype was seen many times. This chain uses TRBV7-2 with TRBJ1-5, with D tentatively TRBD1 (5 bases). Germline CDR1 and CDR2: SGHTA and FQGNSA. The CDR3 length is 15 residues. V was trimmed by 3 bases and J by 5 bases, leaving 14 bases between them. CDR3 sequence reads: CASSLRRVGDQPQHF. The CDR3 DNA follows: TGTGCCAGCAGCTTGAGGAGGGTAGGGGATCAGCCCCAGCATTTT.

This clonotype was counted only a few times. V gene TRBV24-1 combines with J gene TRBJ2-6; unclear D gene. Germline values: CDR1 KGHDR, CDR2 SFDVKD. Between the trimmed V and J ends, which lost 5 bases and 0 bases, there was a span of 1 base. The CDR3 is 13 residues long. Written as DNA, the CDR3 is TGTGCCACCAGTGCCTCTGGGGCCAACGTCCTGACTTTC. Translation: CATSASGANVLTF.